The rows below give T cell receptor beta chains drawn from one sample of a study of blood T cell repertoires in COVID-19. The repertoire was sequenced with immunoSEQ multiplex PCR; TCRdb's copy has only in-frame clones and lacks some. Of 40,000 to 50,000 clones in the sample, about 88% were seen once. The source material was peripheral blood. The source of these receptors is a man aged 45-60 years with active COVID-19. CDR3s include the opening cysteine and the closing phenylalanine or tryptophan. Each record gives: J gene, D gene, V gene, clone size, CDR3 protein, CDR3 DNA. The D gene is left open where the match is weak. Not every row has a clone size; where given, it reads once, few, many or a size class.

TRBJ2-1	TRBD1	TRBV18	-	CASSAEQGVYNEQFF	TGTGCCAGCTCAGCAGAACAGGGGGTCTACAATGAGCAGTTCTTC
TRBJ2-7	TRBD1	TRBV6-4	-	CASRFTGTGFYEQYF	TGTGCCAGCAGGTTCACCGGGACAGGGTTCTACGAGCAGTACTTC
TRBJ2-1	TRBD1	TRBV3-1/TRBV3-2	-	CASSRDRVSNEQFF	TGTGCCAGCAGCCGGGACAGGGTTTCGAATGAGCAGTTCTTC
TRBJ2-3	TRBD2	TRBV7-3	-	CASSTPRGSGDTDTQYF	TGTGCCAGCAGCACTCCGCGGGGGTCTGGTGACACTGATACGCAGTATTTT
TRBJ2-7	TRBD2	TRBV12-5	-	CASGPPGGPSYEQYF	TGTGCTAGTGGCCCGCCGGGGGGGCCGTCCTACGAGCAGTACTTC
TRBJ1-1	-	TRBV9	-	CASSVAGGFRTEAFF	TGTGCCAGCAGCGTAGCTGGAGGGTTTCGAACTGAAGCTTTCTTT
TRBJ2-5	-	TRBV29-1	-	CSVENPEETQYF	TGCAGCGTTGAAAACCCCGAGGAGACCCAGTACTTC
TRBJ1-1	TRBD1	TRBV6-5	-	CASSDRGTGTEAFF	TGTGCCAGCTCAGACAGGGGGACGGGGACTGAAGCTTTCTTT
TRBJ2-7	-	TRBV3-1/TRBV3-2	few	CASSQARPPYEQYF	TGTGCCAGCAGCCAAGCCAGGCCGCCCTACGAGCAGTACTTC
TRBJ2-7	-	TRBV2	-	CASSRSGVSSYEQYF	TGTGCCAGCAGTAGAAGCGGAGTCAGCTCCTACGAGCAGTACTTC
TRBJ2-7	-	TRBV6-2/TRBV6-3	-	CASSKQGGSYEQYF	TGTGCCAGCAGCAAGCAGGGGGGTTCCTACGAGCAGTACTTC
TRBJ2-7	TRBD2	TRBV2	-	CASTTGGLEQYF	TGTGCCAGCACTACGGGGGGTCTGGAGCAGTACTTC
TRBJ2-7	-	TRBV10-3	-	CAANPGTISYEQYF	TGTGCCGCCAACCCCGGGACAATCTCCTACGAGCAGTACTTC
TRBJ1-1	-	TRBV7-2	few	CASSWSGMNTEAFF	TGTGCCAGCAGCTGGTCGGGGATGAACACTGAAGCTTTCTTT
TRBJ1-5	-	TRBV7-9	-	CASSSSGDNQPQHF	TGTGCCAGCAGCTCGTCGGGGGATAATCAGCCCCAGCATTTT
TRBJ1-2	TRBD1	TRBV27	-	CASAPRQGTNYGYTF	TGTGCCAGCGCCCCCCGACAGGGCACTAACTATGGCTACACCTTC
TRBJ2-3	TRBD1	TRBV19	-	CASSPFGTGGLTDTQYF	TGTGCCAGTAGTCCCTTTGGGACAGGGGGCCTAACAGATACGCAGTATTTT
TRBJ1-6	TRBD1	TRBV28	-	CASSLRQGYNSPLHF	TGTGCCAGCAGTTTACGACAGGGCTATAATTCACCCCTCCACTTT
TRBJ2-5	-	TRBV19	-	CASSAPGGSIKTQYF	TGTGCCAGTAGTGCCCCAGGCGGGTCTATAAAGACCCAGTACTTC
TRBJ2-7	-	TRBV7-9	-	CASSFGSGEFPYEQYF	TGTGCCAGCAGCTTTGGTAGCGGAGAATTCCCATACGAGCAGTACTTC